The entry below describes one T cell receptor beta chain. Its antigen is still unknown. This record belongs to a study of shared clonotypes between healthy human individuals. Across the study: Donors had three CD4 naive, three CD4 memory, two CD8 naive and one CD8 memory plate apiece. Study-wide points: Shared clonotypes across all four donors exceeded non-shared ones in generation probability.

Each of the donors was a healthy adult who was HIV-negative and had not had a recent acute infection or vaccination. This CDR3 spans 15 amino acids. With 0 bases clipped from V and 1 base from J, the junction kept 0 bases outside the gene matches. Germline loops: CDR1 MDHEN, CDR2 SYDVKM. At the deep level, the assay was run. Profiling relied on immunoSEQ multiplex PCR, and the TCRdb table lists in-frame clones only, not all of them. Of some 1,600,000 clones listed, approximately 98% are singletons. Material: naive CD4+ T cells sorted from blood. The subset is: CD45RA+ positively selected. This clonotype originated in a man aged 30 to 45 in good health. This rearrangement joins TRBV28 to TRBJ1-2; the match to TRBD1 covers 9 bases. This CDR3 is CASSLWGQGNYGYTF. As DNA, the CDR3 is TGTGCCAGCAGTTTATGGGGACAGGGTAACTATGGCTACACCTTC.